The T cell receptor beta chain under discussion was sequenced for a study of blood T cell repertoires in COVID-19. Looking at the study overall: PBMCs, B-cell-depleted T cells, or T cells provided the cDNA or gDNA that made up the material.

The CDR3 contains 16 residues. J was trimmed by 9 bases and V by 5 bases; bases with no gene match: 11. Germline CDR1 is GTSNPN and CDR2 is SVGIG (reference sequence). Per the study methods: Amplification from reference gene primers served as the basis for estimated nucleated cell counts. Only in-frame clones appear in the TCRdb table, and some are missing; sequencing was by immunoSEQ multiplex PCR. D and trimming were read from the DNA, whereas the V and J calls and clone size are those reported in that table. This table has 90,000 to 130,000 clones, approximately 80% appearing once. The V and J genes are TRBV30 and TRBJ2-1; 15 bases match TRBD2. The material sequenced was peripheral blood. This clonotype was obtained from an older woman with acute or convalescent COVID-19. The DNA for the CDR3 is TGTGCCTGGGGACTAGCGGGAGGGCCTCGCACGGCTGAGCAGTTCTTC. Its translation: CAWGLAGGPRTAEQFF.